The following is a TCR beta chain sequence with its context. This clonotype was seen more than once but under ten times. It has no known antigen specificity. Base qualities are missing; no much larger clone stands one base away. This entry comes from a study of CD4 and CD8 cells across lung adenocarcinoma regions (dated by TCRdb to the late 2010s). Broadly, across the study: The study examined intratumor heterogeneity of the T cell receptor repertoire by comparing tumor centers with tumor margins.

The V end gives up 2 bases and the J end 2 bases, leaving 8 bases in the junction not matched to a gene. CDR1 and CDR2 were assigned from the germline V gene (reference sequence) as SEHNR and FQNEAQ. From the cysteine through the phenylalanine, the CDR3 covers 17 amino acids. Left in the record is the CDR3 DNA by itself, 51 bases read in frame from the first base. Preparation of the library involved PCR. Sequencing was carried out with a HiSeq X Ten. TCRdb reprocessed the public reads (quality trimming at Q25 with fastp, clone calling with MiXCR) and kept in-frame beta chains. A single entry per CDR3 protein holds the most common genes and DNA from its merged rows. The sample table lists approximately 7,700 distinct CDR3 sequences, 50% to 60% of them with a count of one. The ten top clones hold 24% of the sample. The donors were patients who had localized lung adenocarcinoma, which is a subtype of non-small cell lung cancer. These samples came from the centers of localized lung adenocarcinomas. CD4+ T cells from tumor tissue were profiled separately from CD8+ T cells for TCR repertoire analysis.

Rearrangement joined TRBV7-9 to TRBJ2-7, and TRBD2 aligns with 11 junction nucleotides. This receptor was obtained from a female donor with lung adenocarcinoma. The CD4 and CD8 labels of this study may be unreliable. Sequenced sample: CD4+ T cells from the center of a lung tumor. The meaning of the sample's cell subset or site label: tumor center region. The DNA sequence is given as TGTGCCAGCAGCTTAAGGCCTAGCGGGAGGAGGGCCTACGAGCAGTACTTC. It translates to CASSLRPSGRRAYEQYF.